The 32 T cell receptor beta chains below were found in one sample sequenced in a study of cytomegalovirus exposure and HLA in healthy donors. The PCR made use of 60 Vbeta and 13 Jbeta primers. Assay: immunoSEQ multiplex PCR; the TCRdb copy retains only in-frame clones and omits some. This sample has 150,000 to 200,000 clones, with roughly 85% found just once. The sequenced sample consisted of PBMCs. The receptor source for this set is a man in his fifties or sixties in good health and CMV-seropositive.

CDR3 sequence: CASSSTVAAREQYF. CDR3 sequence (DNA): TGCGCCAGCAGCTCGACAGTCGCTGCTCGGGAGCAGTACTTC. This chain joins TRBV5-1 and TRBJ2-7, with TRBD1 as a possible D gene (5 bases). Trimming pared 3 bases from V and 7 bases from J, leaving 17 bases between. CDR3 length: 14 amino acids. Germline CDR1 reads SGHRS; CDR2 reads YFSETQ.

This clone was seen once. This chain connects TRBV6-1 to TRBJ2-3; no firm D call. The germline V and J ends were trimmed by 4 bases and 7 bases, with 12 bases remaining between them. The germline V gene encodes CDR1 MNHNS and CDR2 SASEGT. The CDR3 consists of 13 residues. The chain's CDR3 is CASSGDIANTQYF. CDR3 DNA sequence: TGTGCCAGCAGTGGAGACATCGCAAATACGCAGTATTTT.

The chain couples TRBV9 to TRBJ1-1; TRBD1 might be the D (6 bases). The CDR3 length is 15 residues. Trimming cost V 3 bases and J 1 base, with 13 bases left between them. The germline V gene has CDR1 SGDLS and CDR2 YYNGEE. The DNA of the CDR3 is TGTGCCAGCAGCGCGGGACACCAAGCGAACACTGAAGCTTTCTTT. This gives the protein CASSAGHQANTEAFF.

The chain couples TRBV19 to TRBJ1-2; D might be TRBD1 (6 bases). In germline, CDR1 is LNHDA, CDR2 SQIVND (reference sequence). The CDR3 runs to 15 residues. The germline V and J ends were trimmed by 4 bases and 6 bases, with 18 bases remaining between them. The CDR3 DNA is TGTGCCAGTAGTACGGATTCGGGGGGCAGCCATGGCTACACCTTC. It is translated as CASSTDSGGSHGYTF.

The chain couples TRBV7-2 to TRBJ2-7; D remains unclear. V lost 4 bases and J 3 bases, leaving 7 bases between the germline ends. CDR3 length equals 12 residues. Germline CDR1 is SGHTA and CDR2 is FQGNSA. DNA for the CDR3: TGTGCCAGCAGCTCTAATCTCTACGAGCAGTACTTC. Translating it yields CASSSNLYEQYF.

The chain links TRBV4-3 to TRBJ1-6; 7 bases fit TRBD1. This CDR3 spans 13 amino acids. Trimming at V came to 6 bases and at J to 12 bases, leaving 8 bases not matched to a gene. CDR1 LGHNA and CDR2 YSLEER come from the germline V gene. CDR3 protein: CASSRQGAGPLHF. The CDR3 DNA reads TGCGCCAGCAGTCGACAGGGAGCAGGACCCCTCCACTTT.

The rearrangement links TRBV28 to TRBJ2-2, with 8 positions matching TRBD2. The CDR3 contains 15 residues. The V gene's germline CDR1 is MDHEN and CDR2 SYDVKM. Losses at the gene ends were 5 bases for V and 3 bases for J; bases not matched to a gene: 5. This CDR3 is CASSMSGGDTGELFF. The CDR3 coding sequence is TGTGCCAGCAGTATGAGCGGGGGCGACACCGGGGAGCTGTTTTTT. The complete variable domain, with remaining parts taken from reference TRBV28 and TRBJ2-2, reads DVKVTQSSRYLVKRTGEKVFLECVQDMDHENMFWYRQDPGLGLRLIYFSYDVKMKEKGDIPEGYSVSREKKERFSLILESASTNQTSMYLCASSMSGGDTGELFFGEGSRLTVL.

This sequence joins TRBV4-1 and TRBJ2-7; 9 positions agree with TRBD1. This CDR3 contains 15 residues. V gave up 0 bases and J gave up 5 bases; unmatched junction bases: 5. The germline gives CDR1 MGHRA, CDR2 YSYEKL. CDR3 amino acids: CASSQDWDRAHEQYV. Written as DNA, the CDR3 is TGCGCCAGCAGCCAAGACTGGGACAGGGCCCACGAGCAGTACGTC.

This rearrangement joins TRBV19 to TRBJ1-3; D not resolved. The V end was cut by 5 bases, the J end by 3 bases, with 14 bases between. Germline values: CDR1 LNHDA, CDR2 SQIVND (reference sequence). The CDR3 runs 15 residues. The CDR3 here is CASSRPPGIGNTIYF. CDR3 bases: TGTGCCAGTAGTCGCCCCCCCGGGATTGGAAACACCATATATTTT.

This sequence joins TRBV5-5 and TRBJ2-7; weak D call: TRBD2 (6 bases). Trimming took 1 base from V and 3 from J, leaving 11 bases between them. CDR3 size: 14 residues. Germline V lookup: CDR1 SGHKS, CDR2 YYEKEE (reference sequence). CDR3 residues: CASSLLATSYEQYV. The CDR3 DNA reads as TGTGCCAGCAGCTTGTTGGCGACTAGCTACGAGCAGTACGTC.

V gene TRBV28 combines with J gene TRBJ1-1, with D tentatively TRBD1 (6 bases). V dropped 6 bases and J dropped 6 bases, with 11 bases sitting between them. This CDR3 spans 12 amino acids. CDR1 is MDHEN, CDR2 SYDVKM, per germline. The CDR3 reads CASSTGPSEAFF. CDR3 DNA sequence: TGTGCCAGCAGCACAGGGCCCTCTGAAGCTTTCTTT.

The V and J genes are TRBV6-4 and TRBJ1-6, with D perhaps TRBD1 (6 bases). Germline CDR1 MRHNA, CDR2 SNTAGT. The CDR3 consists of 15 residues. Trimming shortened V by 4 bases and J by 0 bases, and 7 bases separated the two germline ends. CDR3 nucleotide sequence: TGTGCCAGCAGTGTCAGGGGCTCCTATAATTCACCCCTCCACTTT. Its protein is CASSVRGSYNSPLHF.

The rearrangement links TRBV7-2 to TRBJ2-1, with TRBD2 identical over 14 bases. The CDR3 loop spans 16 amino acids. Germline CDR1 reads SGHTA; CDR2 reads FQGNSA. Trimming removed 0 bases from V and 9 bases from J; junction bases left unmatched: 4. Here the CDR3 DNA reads TGTGCCAGCAGCTTAGCTGTGACTAGCGGGGGGGTTGAGCAGTTCTTC. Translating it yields CASSLAVTSGGVEQFF.

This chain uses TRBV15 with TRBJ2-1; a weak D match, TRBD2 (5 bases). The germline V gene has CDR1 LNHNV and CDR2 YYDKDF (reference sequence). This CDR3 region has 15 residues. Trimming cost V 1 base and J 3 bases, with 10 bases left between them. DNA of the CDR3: TGTGCCACCAGCAGAGCCGAGGGCAGCTACAATGAGCAGTTCTTC. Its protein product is CATSRAEGSYNEQFF.

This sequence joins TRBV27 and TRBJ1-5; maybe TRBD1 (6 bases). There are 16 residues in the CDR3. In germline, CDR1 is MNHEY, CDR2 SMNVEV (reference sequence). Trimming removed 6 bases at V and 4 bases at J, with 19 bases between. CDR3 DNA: TGTGCCAGCAGACTTACGTACGCAGGGGTAAATCAGCCCCAGCATTTT. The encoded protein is CASRLTYAGVNQPQHF.

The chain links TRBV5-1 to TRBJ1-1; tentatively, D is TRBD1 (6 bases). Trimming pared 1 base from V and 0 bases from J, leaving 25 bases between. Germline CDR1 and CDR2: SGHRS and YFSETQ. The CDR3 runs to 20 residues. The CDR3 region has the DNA TGCGCCAGCAGCTTGCTATTCCGGGGGGCGAAGAGGTCGGTGAACACTGAAGCTTTCTTT. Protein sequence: CASSLLFRGAKRSVNTEAFF.

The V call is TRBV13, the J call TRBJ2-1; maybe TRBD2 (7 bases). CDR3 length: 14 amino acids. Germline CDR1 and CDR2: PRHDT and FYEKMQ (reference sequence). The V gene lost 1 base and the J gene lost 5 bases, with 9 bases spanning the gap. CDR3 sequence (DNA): TGTGCCAGCAGCTTAGAGGGGGGGAACAATGAGCAGTTCTTC. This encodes CASSLEGGNNEQFF.

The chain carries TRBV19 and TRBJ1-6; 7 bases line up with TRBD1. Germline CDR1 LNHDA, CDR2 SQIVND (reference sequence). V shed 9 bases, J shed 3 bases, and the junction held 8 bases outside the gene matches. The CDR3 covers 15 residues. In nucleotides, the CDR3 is TGTGCCAGCCGACAGGGAATGAACTATAATTCACCCCTCCACTTT. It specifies CASRQGMNYNSPLHF.

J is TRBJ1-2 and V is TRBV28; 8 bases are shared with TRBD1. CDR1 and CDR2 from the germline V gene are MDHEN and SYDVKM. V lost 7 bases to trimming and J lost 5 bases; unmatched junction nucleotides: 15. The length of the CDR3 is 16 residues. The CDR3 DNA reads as TGTGCCAGCATCCCCCTTGGAGGACAGGGTCAATATGGCTACACCTTC. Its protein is CASIPLGGQGQYGYTF.

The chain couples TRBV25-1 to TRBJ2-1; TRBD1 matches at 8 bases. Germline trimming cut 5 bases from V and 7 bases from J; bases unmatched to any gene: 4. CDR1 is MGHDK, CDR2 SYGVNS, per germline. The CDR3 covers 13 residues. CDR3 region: CASSRQGTNEQFF. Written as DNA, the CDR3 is TGTGCCAGCAGTAGACAGGGGACGAATGAGCAGTTCTTC.

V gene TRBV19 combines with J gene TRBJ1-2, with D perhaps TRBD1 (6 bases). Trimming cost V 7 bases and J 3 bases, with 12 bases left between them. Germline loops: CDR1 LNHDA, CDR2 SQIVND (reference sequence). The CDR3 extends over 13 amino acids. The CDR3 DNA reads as TGTGCCAGTACACAGGACAGAGACTATGGCTACACCTTC. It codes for CASTQDRDYGYTF.

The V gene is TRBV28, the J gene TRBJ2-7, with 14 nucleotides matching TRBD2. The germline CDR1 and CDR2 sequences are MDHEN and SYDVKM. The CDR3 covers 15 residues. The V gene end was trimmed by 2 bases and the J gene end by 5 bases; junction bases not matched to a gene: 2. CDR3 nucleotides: TGTGCCAGCAGTTTAGAGGGACTAGCGGGGGACGAGCAGTACTTC. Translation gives CASSLEGLAGDEQYF.

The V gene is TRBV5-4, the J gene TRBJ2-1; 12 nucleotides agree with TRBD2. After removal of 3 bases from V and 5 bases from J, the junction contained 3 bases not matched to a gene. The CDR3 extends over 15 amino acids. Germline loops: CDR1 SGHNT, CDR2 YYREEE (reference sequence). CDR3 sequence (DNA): TGTGCCAGCAGCTCTCTAGCGGGGGGGAACAATGAGCAGTTCTTC. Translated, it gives CASSSLAGGNNEQFF.

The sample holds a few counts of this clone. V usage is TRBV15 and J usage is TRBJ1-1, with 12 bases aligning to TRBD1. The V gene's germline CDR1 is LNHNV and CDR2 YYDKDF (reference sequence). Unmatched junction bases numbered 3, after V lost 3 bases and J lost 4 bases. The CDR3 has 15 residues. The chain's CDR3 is CATSRGQGARTEAFF. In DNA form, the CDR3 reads TGTGCCACCAGCAGGGGACAGGGGGCGCGCACTGAAGCTTTCTTT.

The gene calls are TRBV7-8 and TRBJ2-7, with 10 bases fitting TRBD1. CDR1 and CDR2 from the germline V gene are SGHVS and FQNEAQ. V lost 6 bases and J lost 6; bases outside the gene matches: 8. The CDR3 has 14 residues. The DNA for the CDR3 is TGTGCCAGCAGTTCTTTGACAGGGGGCGGCGAGCAGTACTTC. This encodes CASSSLTGGGEQYF.

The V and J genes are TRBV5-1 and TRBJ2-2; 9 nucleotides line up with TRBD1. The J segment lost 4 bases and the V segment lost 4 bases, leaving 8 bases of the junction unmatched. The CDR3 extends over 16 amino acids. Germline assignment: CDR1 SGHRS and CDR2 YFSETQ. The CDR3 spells CASSTAGQGGTGELFF. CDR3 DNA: TGCGCCAGCAGCACGGCGGGACAGGGTGGCACCGGGGAGCTGTTTTTT.

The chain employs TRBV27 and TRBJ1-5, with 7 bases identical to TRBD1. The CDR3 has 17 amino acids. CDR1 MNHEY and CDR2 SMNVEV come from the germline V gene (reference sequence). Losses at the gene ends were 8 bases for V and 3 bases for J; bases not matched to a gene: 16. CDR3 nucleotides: TGTGCCAGCGACCTTAGGTACATGGACAGGCCCAATCAGCCCCAGCATTTT. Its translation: CASDLRYMDRPNQPQHF.

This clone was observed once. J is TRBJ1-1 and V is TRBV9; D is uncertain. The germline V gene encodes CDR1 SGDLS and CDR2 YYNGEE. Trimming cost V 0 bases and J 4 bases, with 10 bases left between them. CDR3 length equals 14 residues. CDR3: CASSVDSSSTEAFF. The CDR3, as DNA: TGTGCCAGCAGCGTAGATAGTTCGTCCACTGAAGCTTTCTTT.

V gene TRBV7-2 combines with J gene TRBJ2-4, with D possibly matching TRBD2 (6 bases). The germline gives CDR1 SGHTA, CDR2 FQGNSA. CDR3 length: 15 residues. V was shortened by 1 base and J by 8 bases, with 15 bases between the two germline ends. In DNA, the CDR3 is TGTGCCAGCAGCTTAGGTTTCGCCAGGAGGGACATTCAGTACTTC. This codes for CASSLGFARRDIQYF.

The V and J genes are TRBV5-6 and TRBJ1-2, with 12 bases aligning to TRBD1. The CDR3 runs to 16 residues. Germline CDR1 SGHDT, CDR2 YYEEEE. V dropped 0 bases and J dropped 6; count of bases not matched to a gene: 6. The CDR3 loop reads CASSLGPGQGAHGYTF. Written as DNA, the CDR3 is TGTGCCAGCAGCTTGGGACCGGGACAGGGGGCGCATGGCTACACCTTC.

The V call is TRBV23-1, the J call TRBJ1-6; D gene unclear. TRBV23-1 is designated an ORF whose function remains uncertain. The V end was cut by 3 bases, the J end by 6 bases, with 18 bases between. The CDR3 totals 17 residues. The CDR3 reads CASSQEGEQKTNSPLHF. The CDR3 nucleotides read TGCGCCAGCAGTCAGGAGGGAGAACAGAAGACTAATTCACCCCTCCACTTT.

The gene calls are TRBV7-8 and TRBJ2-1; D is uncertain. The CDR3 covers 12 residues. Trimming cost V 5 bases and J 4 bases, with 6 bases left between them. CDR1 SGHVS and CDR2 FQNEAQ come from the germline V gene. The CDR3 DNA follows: TGTGCCAGCAGCCCAAAATACAATGAGCAGTTCTTC. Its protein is CASSPKYNEQFF.